This TCR beta chain originates from a study of T-cell reconstitution after alpha-beta-depleted transplantation in children. Findings and limits, study-wide: A year had passed since transplant, and T-cell counts and diversity by then came mostly from newly produced T cells. The high TCRbeta diversity at day 60 in some patients came from surviving recipient T cells and thymic progenitors.

Trimming pared 2 bases from V and 7 bases from J, leaving 9 bases between. The CDR3 extends over 13 amino acids. Preparation of the TCRbeta library used unique molecular identifiers. TCRdb passed the PCR reads through MiXCR, listing each CDR3 protein once. The top ten clones hold roughly a fifth of a sample with some 100,000 distinct CDR3 sequences, less than 25% of them seen once. This clonotype showed up many times. Its antigen is unknown. The rearrangement links TRBV12-3 or TRBV12-4 to TRBJ2-1; D is ambiguous. Sequenced material: PBMCs, taken before TCRalphabeta/CD19-depleted stem cell transplant. This receptor was obtained from a boy younger than 10 with acute lymphoblastic leukemia, due to receive a stem cell transplant. This CDR3 is CASSLTVFNEQFF. CDR3 coding DNA: TGTGCCAGCAGTTTAACAGTTTTTAATGAGCAGTTCTTC.